The entry that follows covers one T cell receptor (beta chain) sequence. V was clipped by 6 bases and J by 0 bases, with 14 bases between them. This CDR3 region has 15 residues. The germline gives CDR1 LNHDA, CDR2 SQIVND (reference sequence). TCRdb keeps only in-frame clones here, not all; method: immunoSEQ multiplex PCR. The sample carries 500,000 or so clones, 75% to 90% recorded once. The record originates from a study of blood T cell repertoires in COVID-19. Looking at the study overall: PBMCs, B-cell-depleted T cells, or T cells were the source of the cDNA or gDNA that made up the material.

Participants were aged about 18 to 100 years from about two dozen US areas. Allocation to cohorts depended on clinical history reported by the participants. Recovered participants had two consecutive negative NP/OP PCR tests, healthcare professional clearance, or symptom resolution. The TCR comes from a young woman who had recovered from COVID-19. The chain employs TRBV19 and TRBJ1-1, with a possible D match to TRBD1 (5 bases). What was sequenced was PBMCs or T cells enriched from blood (not recorded which). CDR3 region: CASSYTGTLNTEAFF. Here the CDR3 DNA reads TGTGCCAGTAGCTACACAGGAACCTTGAACACTGAAGCTTTCTTT.